A selection of T cell receptor beta chains follows, all from one sample in a study of Ad26.COV2.S vaccination and SARS-CoV-2 variants. TCRdb keeps only in-frame clones here, not all; method: immunoSEQ multiplex PCR. The table records 350,000 to 400,000 clones, around 91% of them present only once. The specimen comprised peripheral blood, sampled in a trial of Ad26.COV2.S vaccine versus placebo. The receptors derive from a person aged 18-60 years who received the Ad26.COV2.S COVID-19 vaccine or a placebo. Each CDR3 is given with its conserved first and last residue. A D gene is named only where the DNA matches it firmly. The size field is filled for only some rows; it gives once, few, many or a size class.

clone size	D gene	V gene	J gene	CDR3 DNA	CDR3 protein
-	-	TRBV6-1	TRBJ1-2	TGTGCCAGCAGTGATTTGAGGTACTATGGCTACACCTTC	CASSDLRYYGYTF
-	-	TRBV15	TRBJ1-5	TGTGCCACCAGCCCCCTTGGAGAGCCCCAGCATTTT	CATSPLGEPQHF
-	-	TRBV30	TRBJ2-5	TGTGCCTGGGCCGCGGAGGGGACCCCTCAAGAGACCCAGTACTTC	CAWAAEGTPQETQYF
-	-	TRBV9	TRBJ2-5	TGTGCCAGCAGCCCCGGGTACTTTCCCAGAGAGACCCAGTACTTC	CASSPGYFPRETQYF
-	-	TRBV2	TRBJ1-6	TGTGCCAGCGCCGCGGGGGGGGCACCCCTCCACTTT	CASAAGGAPLHF
-	TRBD1	TRBV12-5	TRBJ1-1	TGTGCTAGTGGTTCGCGGACAGGGGGAACTGAAGCTTTCTTT	CASGSRTGGTEAFF
-	-	TRBV5-4	TRBJ1-4	TGTGCCAGCAGCCCTACGCCCCCAGGCCAATCGCAGGCTAATGAAAAACTGTTTTTT	CASSPTPPGQSQANEKLFF
-	-	TRBV11-3	TRBJ2-2	TGTGCCAGCATACAGGGAAACACCGGGGAGCTGTTTTTT	CASIQGNTGELFF
-	TRBD1	TRBV5-1	TRBJ1-1	TGCGCCAGCAGCTTGGTTCCTAAGGGGACAGGCGTGAACACTGAAGCTTTCTTT	CASSLVPKGTGVNTEAFF
-	-	TRBV6-5	TRBJ2-7	TGTGCCAGCAGTTACTCGGCCAGTCGAGGGCTCTACGAGCAGTACTTC	CASSYSASRGLYEQYF
-	-	TRBV5-1	TRBJ1-1	TGCGCCAGCGGCGTTCCGGGACGTAGTGAAGCTTTCTTT	CASGVPGRSEAFF
few	-	TRBV19	TRBJ1-5	-	CASTSGQAHNQPQHF
-	TRBD1	TRBV18	TRBJ1-2	TGTGCCAGCTCACCCTCGCAGGACAGGGGGCTCTATGGCTACACCTTC	CASSPSQDRGLYGYTF
-	-	TRBV6-6	TRBJ2-7	TGTGCCAGCACCCGGGACTTGCCCTCCTACGAGCAGTACTTC	CASTRDLPSYEQYF
-	TRBD1	TRBV30	TRBJ1-2	TGTGCCTGGGAATCACGGGACAGGGGGAAGCTATATGGCTACACCTTC	CAWESRDRGKLYGYTF
once	-	TRBV28	TRBJ2-7	TGTGCCAGCAGTTTAGGAGCGACCCCCGTTCTCGGTTACTTC	CASSLGATPVLGYF
-	-	TRBV6-2/TRBV6-3	TRBJ2-3	TGTGCCAGCAGTTATAAACCAGGGAGCACAGATACGCAGTATTTT	CASSYKPGSTDTQYF
few	-	TRBV6-4	TRBJ2-1	TGTGCCAGCAGTGACTCACCCAATGAGCAGTTCTTC	CASSDSPNEQFF
few	-	TRBV6-5	TRBJ2-2	TGTGCCAGCAGTTACGCCCGAGTGGCGGCCACCGGGGAGCTGTTTTTT	CASSYARVAATGELFF
once	-	TRBV6-6	TRBJ2-7	TGTGCCAGCAGCCCCGTGGTCCCCTACGAGCAGTACTTC	CASSPVVPYEQYF
-	-	TRBV11-2	TRBJ1-1	TGTGCCAGCAGCCCTAGCGGGGAGACGAACACTGAAGCTTTCTTT	CASSPSGETNTEAFF
-	TRBD2	TRBV29-1	TRBJ2-7	TGCAGCGTTGGGTCAAGCGGGAGATACTACGAGCAGTACTTC	CSVGSSGRYYEQYF
once	-	TRBV28	TRBJ2-1	TGTGCCAGCAACCTAGGACGAGACAATGAGCAGTTCTTC	CASNLGRDNEQFF
-	-	TRBV27	TRBJ1-2	TGTGCCAGCAGTTTAGGTGGGAATAGGCTATATGGCTACACCTTC	CASSLGGNRLYGYTF
-	-	TRBV7-2	TRBJ1-5	TGTGCCAGCAGCCCCCGGGGGGGAGAGCCCCAGCATTTT	CASSPRGGEPQHF
-	TRBD2	TRBV5-1	TRBJ2-3	TGCGCCAGCAGCCTCACCGGACTAGCGGCACAAGATACGCAGTATTTT	CASSLTGLAAQDTQYF
-	-	TRBV5-6	TRBJ1-1	TGTGCCAGCAGCGCGCCTACGGTAAACACTGAAGCTTTCTTT	CASSAPTVNTEAFF
-	-	TRBV5-1	TRBJ1-6	TGCGCCAGCAGCTTGGCAGGGGTCGGAAATTCACCCCTCCACTTT	CASSLAGVGNSPLHF
-	TRBD1	TRBV7-3	TRBJ1-1	TGTGCCAGCAGCTCCCCCCGGACAGGGGGCAACACTGAAGCTTTCTTT	CASSSPRTGGNTEAFF
-	TRBD2	TRBV7-2	TRBJ2-1	TGTGCCAGCAGCTATCTAGCGGGAGGGCCTAGATACAATGAGCAGTTCTTC	CASSYLAGGPRYNEQFF
once	-	TRBV5-1	TRBJ1-5	TGCGCCAGCAGCTTGGAAGGGCCCGGCAGGAATCAGCCCCAGCATTTT	CASSLEGPGRNQPQHF
-	TRBD1	TRBV9	TRBJ1-2	TGTGCCAGCAGCGTAGAGATATCACAGGGGGCTCGGGGCTACACCTTC	CASSVEISQGARGYTF
-	-	TRBV19	TRBJ1-6	TGTGCGACCAAAAGGGGAGAGGTGAATAATTCACCCCTCCACTTT	CATKRGEVNNSPLHF
-	TRBD2	TRBV14	TRBJ2-3	TGTGCCAGCAGCAACGGGGCGGGAGCCGAGGTTACGCAGTATTTT	CASSNGAGAEVTQYF
-	-	TRBV28	TRBJ2-7	TGTGCCAGCAGTTTAGATCCTCAGCGGAGAGGCGAGCAGTACTTC	CASSLDPQRRGEQYF
many	-	TRBV19	TRBJ2-2	TGTGCCAGTAGTCCGGACGGATGGAACACCGGGGAGCTGTTTTTT	CASSPDGWNTGELFF
-	-	TRBV7-9	TRBJ2-7	TGTGCCAGCAGCTTCTACTGGGGCGGGCCCTCCTACGAGCAGTACTTC	CASSFYWGGPSYEQYF
-	-	TRBV19	TRBJ1-2	TGTGCCAGTAGTATAGACTGGAGGACCTCTAACTATGGCTACACCTTC	CASSIDWRTSNYGYTF
few	-	TRBV6-5	TRBJ1-2	TGTGCCAGCGGGGCAGGGGCGGGTGGCTACACCTTC	CASGAGAGGYTF
once	-	TRBV11-2	TRBJ2-3	TGTGCCAGCAGCTTAGGTCTAGCTCGGGGAGCTACGCAGTATTTT	CASSLGLARGATQYF
-	TRBD1	TRBV30	TRBJ2-5	TGTGCCTGGACCAGACAGGGATGGGAGACCCAGTACTTC	CAWTRQGWETQYF
once	TRBD1	TRBV7-3	TRBJ2-1	TGTGCCAGCAGCCCGGACAGGGTTAACGGTGAGCAGTTCTTC	CASSPDRVNGEQFF
-	-	TRBV30	TRBJ1-2	TGTGCCTGGAGCCCGAGGAACTATGGCTACACCTTC	CAWSPRNYGYTF